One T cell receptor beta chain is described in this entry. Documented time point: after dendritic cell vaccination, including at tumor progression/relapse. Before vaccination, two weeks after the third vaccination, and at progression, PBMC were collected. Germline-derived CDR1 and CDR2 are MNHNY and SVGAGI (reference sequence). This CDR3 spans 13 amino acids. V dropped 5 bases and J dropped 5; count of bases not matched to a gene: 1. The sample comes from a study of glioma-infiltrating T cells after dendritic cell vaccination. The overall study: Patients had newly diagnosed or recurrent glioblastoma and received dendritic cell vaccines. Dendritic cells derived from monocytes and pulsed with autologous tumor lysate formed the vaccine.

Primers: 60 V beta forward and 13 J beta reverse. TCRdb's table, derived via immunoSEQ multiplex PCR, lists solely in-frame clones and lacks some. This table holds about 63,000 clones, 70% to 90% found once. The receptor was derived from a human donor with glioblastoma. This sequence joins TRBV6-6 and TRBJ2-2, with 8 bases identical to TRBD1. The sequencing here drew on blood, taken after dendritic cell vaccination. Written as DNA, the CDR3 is TGTGCCAGCAGTCGGACAGGGACCGGGGAGCTGTTTTTT. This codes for CASSRTGTGELFF.